Shown below are 30 T cell receptor beta chains from a single sample sequenced in a study of naive and memory T cell subsets. A UMI-containing oligonucleotide was joined by 3' ligation to the TCR cDNA template. The SP2 primer and nested alpha and beta constant region primers amplified ligated cDNA in four rounds. TCRdb analysed the 5' RACE reads with MiXCR anew, one entry per CDR3 protein. The table lists about 48,000 distinct CDR3 sequences, 4.7% of them singletons. Receptors were obtained from a female donor in good health.

In this sample, this clonotype turned up a few times. A much larger clone differs from this one at a single base, so this may be a read error. This rearrangement joins TRBV29-1 to TRBJ1-1, with D hard to call. Trimming left V 7 bases short and J 4 bases short, with 10 bases between. The CDR3 extends over 11 amino acids. Looked up from germline, CDR1 is SQVTM and CDR2 is ANQGSEA. The CDR3 protein is CSGWGGTEAFF. In DNA form, the CDR3 reads TGCAGCGGTTGGGGAGGCACTGAAGCTTTCTTT.

Many counts were recorded for this clonotype. The V call is TRBV24-1, the J call TRBJ2-1; 7 nucleotides line up with TRBD1. With V trimmed by 7 bases and J by 9 bases, 14 bases remained unmatched. Germline CDR1 and CDR2: KGHDR and SFDVKD. The CDR3 is made up of 15 amino acids. DNA for the CDR3: TGTGCCACCAGCAGCGACAGGGTGATGTCGGGTGAGCAGTTCTTC. It specifies CATSSDRVMSGEQFF.

In its sample, this clonotype was seen many times. The CDR3 region is CSPRTATNEQFF. The CDR3 bases are TGCAGCCCCCGGACGGCTACCAATGAGCAGTTCTTC. The rearrangement links TRBV29-1 to TRBJ2-1; D is uncertain. CDR1 and CDR2 from the germline V gene are SQVTM and ANQGSEA. Deletions cut 8 bases from V and 6 bases from J, with 14 bases between. CDR3 size: 12 residues.

This clonotype was picked up many times. This chain uses TRBV7-9 with TRBJ2-7; no clear D. The germline V gene encodes CDR1 SEHNR and CDR2 FQNEAQ (reference sequence). V lost 4 bases and J 5 bases, leaving 18 bases between the germline ends. The CDR3 has 15 amino acids. The CDR3 DNA reads TGTGCCAGCAGCTCCCCTCAGGTGGGGATGCACGAGCAGTACTTC. Translated: CASSSPQVGMHEQYF.

Comment on this clonotype: With a much larger clone just one base away, this may be a read error. The chain recombines TRBV13 with TRBJ1-6; 9 bases match TRBD1. In germline, CDR1 is PRHDT, CDR2 FYEKMQ (reference sequence). The CDR3 has 15 residues. Losses at the gene ends were 5 bases for V and 7 bases for J; bases not matched to a gene: 6. This chain's CDR3 is CASSTRDRDNSPLHF. As DNA, the CDR3 is TGTGCCAGCAGCACACGGGACAGGGACAATTCACCCCTCCACTTT.

This clonotype was counted many times. V gene TRBV5-4 combines with J gene TRBJ2-1; TRBD1 matches 9 bases. CDR1 and CDR2 (germline): SGHNT, YYREEE (reference sequence). Unmatched junction bases numbered 9, after V lost 4 bases and J lost 4 bases. CDR3 length: 16 amino acids. As DNA, the CDR3 is TGTGCCAGCAGCAAGGGACAGGGTCAAGGGTACAATGAGCAGTTCTTC. It translates to CASSKGQGQGYNEQFF.

This clonotype occurred many times. This sequence joins TRBV4-1 and TRBJ2-4; no definite D call. Germline CDR1 reads MGHRA; CDR2 reads YSYEKL. The CDR3 extends over 14 amino acids. The V end lost 2 bases, the J end lost 3 bases, and 8 bases lay between the germline ends. The CDR3 reads CASSQPTDKNIQYF. In DNA, the CDR3 is TGCGCCAGCAGCCAACCAACAGACAAAAACATTCAGTACTTC.

This clonotype was seen ten or more times. J is TRBJ2-3 and V is TRBV6-5, with a weak D call TRBD2 (6 bases). The germline CDR1 and CDR2 sequences are MNHEY and SVGAGI. The CDR3 has 13 amino acids. V gave up 8 bases and J gave up 3 bases, with 12 bases separating them. The CDR3 coding sequence is TGTGCCAGCTTGAGGAGGGGAACAGATACGCAGTATTTT. It yields the protein CASLRRGTDTQYF.

This clonotype was recorded many times. The chain has TRBV7-8 and TRBJ1-6, with unresolved D. CDR1 is SGHVS, CDR2 FQNEAQ, per germline. V lost 1 base and J 0 bases, leaving 10 bases between the germline ends. CDR3 size: 17 residues. In DNA, the CDR3 is TGTGCCAGCAGCTTAGAAGCAATAAGCTCCTATAATTCACCCCTCCACTTT. Translated: CASSLEAISSYNSPLHF.

This clonotype was recorded many times. This sequence joins TRBV6-6 and TRBJ2-7, with no clear D. Per germline, CDR1 MNHNY and CDR2 SVGAGI (reference sequence). The CDR3 runs 14 residues. The V end was cut by 0 bases, the J end by 0 bases, with 6 bases between. CDR3 residues: CASSYSASSYEQYF. The CDR3 DNA reads as TGTGCCAGCAGTTACTCGGCCAGCTCCTACGAGCAGTACTTC.

A note on this clonotype: Since a much larger clone is just one base distant, this may be a read error. V is TRBV7-9 and J is TRBJ2-3, with D perhaps matching TRBD1 or TRBD2 (6 bases each). The V gene's germline CDR1 is SEHNR and CDR2 FQNEAQ (reference sequence). This CDR3 comprises 13 residues. CDR3 coding DNA: TGTGCCAGCAGCTTGAGGGGGGAAGATATGCAGTATTTT. Translated: CASSLRGEDMQYF. The whole variable domain, remainder taken from reference TRBV7-9 and TRBJ2-3, is DTGVSQNPRHKITKRGQNVTFRCDPISEHNRLYWYRQTLGQGPEFLTYFQNEAQLEKSRLLSDRFSAERPKGSFSTLEIQRTEQGDSAMYLCASSLRGEDMQYFGPGTRLTVL.

This clonotype was recorded many times. The V call is TRBV28, the J call TRBJ1-1, with 9 bases aligning to TRBD1. This CDR3 has 14 amino acids. CDR1 and CDR2 (germline): MDHEN, SYDVKM. Unmatched junction bases numbered 4, after V lost 6 bases and J lost 2 bases. The CDR3 here is CASSYRGPNTEAFF. For the CDR3, the DNA is TGTGCCAGCAGCTACAGGGGGCCCAACACTGAAGCTTTCTTT.

Many counts were recorded for this clonotype. The rearrangement links TRBV11-2 to TRBJ2-7; 9 positions match TRBD1. CDR1 and CDR2 from the germline V gene are SGHAT and FQNNGV. The CDR3 contains 17 residues. Trimming at V came to 1 base and at J to 1 base, leaving 8 bases not matched to a gene. The CDR3, as DNA: TGTGCCAGCAGCTTAGGGTGGCTGACAGGGGGGTCCTACGAGCAGTACTTC. Encoded protein: CASSLGWLTGGSYEQYF.

This clonotype was seen ten or more times. V is TRBV28 and J is TRBJ1-2, with 7 bases matching TRBD1. Germline trimming cut 2 bases from V and 7 bases from J; bases unmatched to any gene: 7. Looked up from germline, CDR1 is MDHEN and CDR2 is SYDVKM. The length of the CDR3 is 14 residues. The CDR3 bases are TGTGCCAGCAGTTTAAGAAAGGGGGCGAGTGGCTACACCTTC. Translating gives CASSLRKGASGYTF.

This clonotype was recorded many times. The rearrangement joins TRBV20-1 to TRBJ1-1, with a tentative D call TRBD1 (6 bases). Germline CDR1 is DFQATT and CDR2 is SNEGSKA (reference sequence). The CDR3 covers 13 residues. The V and J ends lost 5 bases and 0 bases respectively, with 10 bases between them. For the CDR3, the DNA is TGCAGTGCTGTTTCAGGGGTGAACACTGAAGCTTTCTTT. It codes for CSAVSGVNTEAFF.

The rearrangement links TRBV7-8 to TRBJ1-1; 8 bases are shared with TRBD1. The germline CDR1 and CDR2 sequences are SGHVS and FQNEAQ. After removal of 5 bases from V and 5 bases from J, the junction contained 7 bases not matched to a gene. This CDR3 has 14 amino acids. The CDR3 bases are TGTGCCAGCAGCAAGACAGGGGTCCAGACTGAAGCTTTCTTT. This translates into CASSKTGVQTEAFF.

Note on this clonotype: A much larger clone lies a single base off, so this may be a read error. The rearrangement uses TRBV7-9 and TRBJ2-1; tentatively, D is TRBD2 (6 bases). Germline V gene data show CDR1 as SEHNR and CDR2 as FQNEAQ (reference sequence). V was shortened by 4 bases and J by 7 bases, with 11 bases between the two germline ends. The CDR3 spans 13 residues. In nucleotides, the CDR3 is TGTGCCAGCAGCTGGGGAGGCAATAATGAGCAGTTCTTC. It encodes CASSWGGNNEQFF.

On this clonotype: One base away lies a much larger clone, so this may be a sequencing read error. This chain joins TRBV6-2 or TRBV6-3 and TRBJ2-1; 7 nucleotides align to TRBD1. The CDR3 spans 14 residues. Per the germline V gene, CDR1 is MNHEY and CDR2 is SVGEGT. DNA of the CDR3: TGTACCAGCAGTTACAGCGGCAGGGGGAATGAGCAGTTCTTC. It codes for CTSSYSGRGNEQFF.

Concerning this clonotype itself: The junction departs from germline at one end; a sequencing error may be responsible. The chain couples TRBV19 to TRBJ1-2; D perhaps matches TRBD1 (5 bases). This CDR3 contains 12 residues. CDR1 is LNHDA and CDR2 is SQIVND in the germline V gene (reference sequence). The CDR3 DNA is TGTGCCAGTAATAGGGGAACGGATGGCGACACCTTC. It codes for CASNRGTDGDTF.

This clonotype came up many times. At one end the junction does not follow the germline gene, possibly because of a read error. The chain couples TRBV25-1 to TRBJ2-7, with TRBD2 matching 8 bases. The germline V gene has CDR1 MGHDK and CDR2 SYGVNS. The CDR3 spans 11 residues. As DNA, the CDR3 is TGTGCCAGCAGTGACGGGAGGGCCCACTTCTTC. This translates into CASSDGRAHFF.

This clonotype was recorded a few times. The chain employs TRBV24-1 and TRBJ2-1, with D maybe TRBD1 (6 bases). Germline V CDR1 and CDR2: KGHDR, SFDVKD. This CDR3 comprises 14 residues. V was trimmed by 6 bases and J by 8 bases, leaving 16 bases between them. CDR3 residues: CATSKQGVIDEQFF. CDR3 in DNA: TGTGCCACCAGTAAACAGGGTGTGATCGATGAGCAGTTCTTC.

V gene TRBV28 combines with J gene TRBJ2-5; the match to TRBD1 covers 10 bases. Germline lookup yields CDR1 MDHEN and CDR2 SYDVKM. Losses at the gene ends were 2 bases for V and 2 bases for J; bases not matched to a gene: 8. The CDR3 runs 17 residues. The CDR3 sequence is CASSLTVGTGVQETQYF. The CDR3 DNA reads as TGTGCCAGCAGTTTAACGGTCGGGACAGGGGTTCAAGAGACCCAGTACTTC.

There are many counts of this clonotype. J is TRBJ1-4 and V is TRBV12-3 or TRBV12-4; D might be TRBD1 (6 bases). Trimming stripped 7 bases from V and 8 bases from J, with 14 bases between. This CDR3 spans 13 amino acids. The CDR3 is CASTLGGGEKLFF. Written as DNA, the CDR3 is TGTGCCAGCACTCTGGGGGGCGGGGAAAAACTGTTTTTT.

This chain joins TRBV19 and TRBJ2-1, with D perhaps assigned TRBD1 or TRBD2 (5 bases each). Trimming removed 0 bases at V and 8 bases at J, with 14 bases between. The germline V gene encodes CDR1 LNHDA and CDR2 SQIVND (reference sequence). The CDR3 is 15 amino acids. The DNA for the CDR3 is TGTGCCAGTAGTATAGAGGGGGACGCAGGCGATGAGCAGTTCTTC. Translated, it gives CASSIEGDAGDEQFF.

This clonotype has a handful of counts. The chain is built from TRBV27 and TRBJ2-7; D call uncertain. CDR1 is MNHEY and CDR2 is SMNVEV in the germline V gene (reference sequence). The CDR3 consists of 13 residues. The V end lost 8 bases, the J end lost 1 base, and 12 bases lay between the germline ends. CDR3 coding DNA: TGTGCCAGCCGACACTCCGGGTCCTACGAGCAGTACTTC. This encodes CASRHSGSYEQYF.

The sample holds many counts of this clonotype. The chain combines TRBV27 with TRBJ1-6; D not certain. CDR3 length: 17 residues. V dropped 6 bases and J dropped 5 bases, with 20 bases sitting between them. Germline V CDR1 and CDR2: MNHEY, SMNVEV (reference sequence). The CDR3 is CASRAPGRVGDNSPLHF. Written as DNA, the CDR3 is TGTGCCAGCAGAGCCCCGGGAAGGGTTGGGGATAATTCACCCCTCCACTTT.

This clonotype was seen many times. The V call is TRBV28, the J call TRBJ2-3; no definite D call. The CDR3 runs to 13 residues. Germline loops: CDR1 MDHEN, CDR2 SYDVKM. The V end lost 7 bases, the J end lost 9 bases, and 17 bases lay between the germline ends. The DNA for the CDR3 is TGTGCCAGCAATCGACCCGACTCTCACACGCAGTATTTT. Amino acids: CASNRPDSHTQYF. Supplemented by reference TRBV28 and TRBJ2-3, the full variable domain reads DVKVTQSSRYLVKRTGEKVFLECVQDMDHENMFWYRQDPGLGLRLIYFSYDVKMKEKGDIPEGYSVSREKKERFSLILESASTNQTSMYLCASNRPDSHTQYFGPGTRLTVL.

In its sample, this clonotype was seen a few times. The chain employs TRBV11-1 and TRBJ2-6, with D uncertain. There are 15 residues in the CDR3. Germline-derived CDR1 and CDR2 are SGHAT and FQDESV (reference sequence). V was clipped by 1 base and J by 0 bases, with 4 bases between them. The CDR3 region is CASSLVSSGANVLTF. The CDR3 bases are TGTGCCAGCAGCTTAGTGAGCTCTGGGGCCAACGTCCTGACTTTC.

This clonotype was counted ten times or more. V is TRBV29-1 and J is TRBJ2-7; D is unresolved. Looked up from germline, CDR1 is SQVTM and CDR2 is ANQGSEA. This CDR3 contains 14 residues. V was shortened by 6 bases and J by 3 bases, with 18 bases between the two germline ends. The CDR3 bases are TGCAGCGTAGTGCCCCCGAGCGAAGTCTACGAGCAGTACTTC. It codes for CSVVPPSEVYEQYF.

There are a few counts of this clonotype. The chain links TRBV9 to TRBJ2-3, with 12 bases fitting TRBD2. Germline V gives CDR1 SGDLS, CDR2 YYNGEE. The ends lost 0 bases at V and 5 bases at J; junction bases unmatched: 4. This CDR3 comprises 16 residues. The CDR3 nucleotides read TGTGCCAGCAGCGTAGGACTAGCGGGAGTTGAAGATACGCAGTATTTT. Encoded protein: CASSVGLAGVEDTQYF.